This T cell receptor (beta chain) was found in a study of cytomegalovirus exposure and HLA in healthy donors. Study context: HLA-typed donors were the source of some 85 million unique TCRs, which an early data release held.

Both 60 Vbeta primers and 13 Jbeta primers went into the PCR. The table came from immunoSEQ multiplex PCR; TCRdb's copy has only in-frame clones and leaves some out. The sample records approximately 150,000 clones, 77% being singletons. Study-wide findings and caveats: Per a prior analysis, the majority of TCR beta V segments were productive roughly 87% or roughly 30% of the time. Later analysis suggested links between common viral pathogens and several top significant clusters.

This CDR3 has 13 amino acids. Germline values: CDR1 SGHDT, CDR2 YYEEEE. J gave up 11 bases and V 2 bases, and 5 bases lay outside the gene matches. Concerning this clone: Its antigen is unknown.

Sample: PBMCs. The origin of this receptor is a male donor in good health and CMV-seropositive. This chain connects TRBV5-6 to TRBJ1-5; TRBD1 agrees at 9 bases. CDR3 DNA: TGTGCCAGCAGCTTTAACAGGGGGCGAGCCCAGCATTTT. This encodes CASSFNRGRAQHF.